A single sample gave rise to the 25 T cell receptor beta chains below, sequenced in a study of T cells in Graves' hyperthyroidism and ophthalmopathy. From RNA transcripts, TCR beta CDR3 regions were amplified. Primed by the HTBI set, a first-round RT-PCR was run on the TCR CDR3. Via MiXCR, TCRdb re-called the multiplex PCR reads, giving one row per CDR3 protein. The sample carries roughly 560,000 distinct CDR3 sequences, roughly 14% recorded once. Sequencing was done on a sample of blood. These receptors were collected from a woman in her thirties or forties with Graves' ophthalmopathy.

This clonotype has ten or more counts. The V gene is TRBV6-2 or TRBV6-3, the J gene TRBJ2-7; TRBD1 is a possible D gene (6 bases). CDR1 MNHEY and CDR2 SVGEGT come from the germline V gene. CDR3 length: 17 residues. Between the trimmed V and J ends, which lost 2 bases and 1 base, there was a span of 18 bases. CDR3 in amino acids: CASSYVTGLGHSYEQYF. CDR3 in DNA: TGTGCCAGCAGTTACGTTACAGGGCTCGGCCATTCCTACGAGCAGTACTTC.

This clonotype was counted a few times. The CDR3 region is CAWSVVSGNTIYF. DNA of the CDR3: TGTGCCTGGAGTGTGGTCTCTGGAAACACCATATATTTT. J is TRBJ1-3 and V is TRBV30; unclear D gene. CDR3 length equals 13 residues. CDR1 GTSNPN and CDR2 SVGIG come from the germline V gene (reference sequence). V lost 0 bases and J 0 bases, leaving 3 bases between the germline ends.

This clonotype was found many times. V usage is TRBV6-1 and J usage is TRBJ2-5, with 8 bases matching TRBD2. Germline CDR1 and CDR2: MNHNS and SASEGT. V was clipped by 8 bases and J by 0 bases; unmatched bases: 8. The CDR3 length is 15 residues. The CDR3 region has the DNA TGTGCCAGCCCACCCGGGAGGGGGTACCAAGAGACCCAGTACTTC. Protein product: CASPPGRGYQETQYF.

At least ten counts were recorded for this clonotype. In nucleotides, the CDR3 is TGTGCCAGCAGTCCCGGGGTGGGTAGTGACGAGCAGTACTTC. Translation: CASSPGVGSDEQYF. The chain joins TRBV2 to TRBJ2-7; D might be TRBD2 (5 bases). Germline V gene data show CDR1 as SNHLY and CDR2 as FYNNEI. Between the trimmed V and J ends, which lost 5 bases and 5 bases, there was a span of 16 bases. The CDR3 is made up of 14 amino acids.

The chain employs TRBV6-4 and TRBJ2-7; 10 nucleotides align to TRBD2. Germline V gene data show CDR1 as MRHNA and CDR2 as SNTAGT. The trim removed 5 bases at V and 2 bases at J, leaving 6 bases unmatched. CDR3 length: 15 amino acids. CDR3 residues: CASSTRLAGPYEQYF. The CDR3 DNA sequence: TGTGCCAGCAGTACCAGACTAGCGGGCCCCTACGAGCAGTACTTC.

This clonotype was counted many times. The V gene is TRBV20-1, the J gene TRBJ2-7, with D perhaps TRBD1 (6 bases). CDR1 and CDR2 (germline): DFQATT, SNEGSKA (reference sequence). CDR3 size: 14 residues. The V end lost 6 bases, the J end lost 7 bases, and 22 bases lay between the germline ends. The CDR3: CSAPTRDTFSEQYF. For the CDR3, the DNA is TGCAGTGCCCCCACCCGGGACACCTTCTCGGAGCAGTACTTC.

This clonotype was recorded many times. This chain connects TRBV30 to TRBJ1-2, with D unclear. The CDR3 loop spans 13 amino acids. Deletions cut 3 bases from V and 3 bases from J, with 11 bases between. From germline, CDR1 is GTSNPN and CDR2 SVGIG (reference sequence). The CDR3 coding sequence is TGTGCCTGGAGCCCTCGTGAGCACTATGGCTACACCTTC. This gives the protein CAWSPREHYGYTF.

This rearrangement joins TRBV20-1 to TRBJ2-7, with TRBD2 matching 13 bases. Germline CDR1 and CDR2: DFQATT and SNEGSKA (reference sequence). V gave up 2 bases and J gave up 3 bases; unmatched junction bases: 7. CDR3 length: 16 residues. The CDR3 sequence: CSARHGLAGDVYEQYF. The CDR3, as DNA: TGCAGTGCTAGACATGGACTAGCGGGAGATGTCTACGAGCAGTACTTC.

This clonotype was detected ten times or more. J is TRBJ1-5 and V is TRBV28, with D uncertain. V lost 6 bases and J 2 bases, leaving 11 bases between the germline ends. CDR3 length: 14 amino acids. Germline CDR1 MDHEN, CDR2 SYDVKM. In nucleotides, the CDR3 is TGTGCCAGCAGAAAAGTATTGGGCAATCAGCCCCAGCATTTT. This gives the protein CASRKVLGNQPQHF. The entire variable domain, with the rest obtained from reference TRBV28 and TRBJ1-5, is as follows: DVKVTQSSRYLVKRTGEKVFLECVQDMDHENMFWYRQDPGLGLRLIYFSYDVKMKEKGDIPEGYSVSREKKERFSLILESASTNQTSMYLCASRKVLGNQPQHFGDGTRLSIL.

The gene calls are TRBV14 and TRBJ2-3; D perhaps matches TRBD1 (6 bases). This CDR3 spans 14 amino acids. Trimming took 3 bases from V and 2 from J, leaving 9 bases between them. Germline lookup yields CDR1 SGHDN and CDR2 FVKESK. The CDR3 bases are TGTGCCAGCAGCCAGGGACAACCCACAGATACGCAGTATTTT. Protein: CASSQGQPTDTQYF.

In its sample, this clonotype was seen many times. V usage is TRBV12-3 or TRBV12-4 and J usage is TRBJ1-2; 7 positions match TRBD1. The CDR3 is 15 residues long. V trimming: 9 bases; J trimming: 2 bases; junction bases outside the gene matches: 12. CDR3 nucleotides: TGTGCCAGTTGGAACCGAGGCAGGGGGAACTATGGCTACACCTTC. Protein: CASWNRGRGNYGYTF.

This clonotype was detected many times. The CDR3 spells CASSLEGYYEQYF. CDR3 coding DNA: TGTGCCAGCAGCTTAGAGGGTTACTACGAGCAGTACTTC. The V and J genes are TRBV7-8 and TRBJ2-7, with D uncertain. The V gene's germline CDR1 is SGHVS and CDR2 FQNEAQ. The CDR3 sequence is 13 residues long. V was cut by 1 base and J by 3 bases, with 7 bases left in between.

The V call is TRBV11-2, the J call TRBJ2-7; TRBD2 agrees at 14 bases. Germline CDR1 SGHAT, CDR2 FQNNGV. Trimming cost V 4 bases and J 11 bases; bases outside gene matches: 13. The CDR3 length is 16 residues. The CDR3 here is CASSWSGGTSGREEYF. CDR3 bases: TGTGCCAGCAGCTGGTCTGGCGGGACTAGCGGGAGAGAGGAGTACTTC.

This clonotype was recorded many times. CDR3 in amino acids: CSVEGQMNTEAFF. The CDR3 bases are TGCAGCGTTGAGGGGCAGATGAACACTGAAGCTTTCTTT. This chain links TRBV29-1 with TRBJ1-1; D might be TRBD1 (5 bases). From germline, CDR1 is SQVTM and CDR2 ANQGSEA. The V end was cut by 3 bases, the J end by 0 bases, with 8 bases between. The CDR3 sequence is 13 residues long.

This chain connects TRBV27 to TRBJ2-5, with 10 positions matching TRBD2. The J segment lost 5 bases and the V segment lost 7 bases, leaving 10 bases of the junction unmatched. CDR3 length equals 15 residues. The V gene's germline CDR1 is MNHEY and CDR2 SMNVEV (reference sequence). CDR3 residues: CASTPLAGVDETQYF. For the CDR3, the DNA is TGTGCCAGCACCCCGCTAGCGGGAGTGGACGAGACCCAGTACTTC.

Many counts were recorded for this clonotype. The chain carries TRBV27 and TRBJ1-5, with D perhaps matching TRBD1 (6 bases). V was trimmed by 3 bases and J by 6 bases, leaving 12 bases between them. The CDR3 extends over 14 amino acids. The germline V gene has CDR1 MNHEY and CDR2 SMNVEV (reference sequence). CDR3 protein: CASSLQGSGQPQHF. The CDR3 DNA is TGTGCCAGCAGTTTGCAGGGGTCGGGTCAGCCCCAGCATTTT.

This clonotype has ten or more counts. CDR3 loop: CASIQGGGTTEAFF. The CDR3 nucleotides are TGTGCCAGCATCCAAGGGGGGGGTACCACTGAAGCTTTCTTT. This sequence joins TRBV6-1 and TRBJ1-1, with D possibly TRBD1 on 6 matching bases. CDR1 is MNHNS and CDR2 is SASEGT in the germline V gene. This CDR3 is 14 amino acids long. The V end was cut by 7 bases, the J end by 4 bases, with 16 bases between.

The rearrangement joins TRBV6-2 or TRBV6-3 to TRBJ2-2; no definite D call. This CDR3 contains 13 residues. With 2 bases removed from V and 5 bases from J, the gap between germline ends came to 6 bases. Germline V lookup: CDR1 MNHEY, CDR2 SVGEGT. CDR3 residues: CASSYPLTGELFF. The CDR3 DNA follows: TGTGCCAGCAGTTACCCCCTTACCGGGGAGCTGTTTTTT.

In this sample, this clonotype turned up many times. The chain carries TRBV30 and TRBJ2-5; a weak D match, TRBD2 (6 bases). The CDR3 sequence is 16 residues long. Deletions cut 0 bases from V and 5 bases from J, with 19 bases between. Germline V gene data show CDR1 as GTSNPN and CDR2 as SVGIG (reference sequence). Written as DNA, the CDR3 is TGTGCCTGGAGTGTAGGGGAGGCGGTGGAGAGGGAGACCCAGTACTTC. This gives the protein CAWSVGEAVERETQYF.

At least ten counts were recorded for this clonotype. The chain carries TRBV5-1 and TRBJ1-1; possible D gene TRBD1, 5 bases. Germline V CDR1 and CDR2: SGHRS, YFSETQ. CDR3 length: 15 residues. V lost 0 bases, J lost 4 bases, and 13 bases lay in between. The CDR3 DNA is TGCGCCAGCAGCTTGGTGGAGGGGAAGGGCACTGAAGCTTTCTTT. Protein: CASSLVEGKGTEAFF.

The chain links TRBV6-1 to TRBJ1-5; tentative D call: TRBD1 (6 bases). Trimming removed 6 bases from V and 2 bases from J, with 17 bases in between. Germline V gene sequence: CDR1 MNHNS, CDR2 SASEGT. The CDR3 is made up of 16 amino acids. CDR3 sequence: CASSHPGAVGNQPQHF. For the CDR3, the DNA is TGTGCCAGCAGCCACCCGGGGGCAGTAGGCAATCAGCCCCAGCATTTT.

This clonotype was detected many times. V usage is TRBV6-5 and J usage is TRBJ2-5, with a possible D match to TRBD2 (7 bases). This CDR3 spans 16 amino acids. Germline lookup yields CDR1 MNHEY and CDR2 SVGAGI. Trimming cost V 2 bases and J 1 base, with 14 bases left between them. The CDR3 bases are TGTGCCAGCAGTTACGGGGGGGCAGGTTTCCAAGAGACCCAGTACTTC. Translated: CASSYGGAGFQETQYF.

There are many counts of this clonotype. The chain links TRBV28 to TRBJ2-7; no clear D gene. Trimming shortened V by 5 bases and J by 7 bases, and 12 bases separated the two germline ends. The germline gives CDR1 MDHEN, CDR2 SYDVKM. CDR3 length: 12 amino acids. The CDR3 loop reads CASSTPGREQYF. The CDR3 region has the DNA TGTGCCAGCAGTACACCTGGACGAGAGCAGTACTTC.

The chain links TRBV11-2 to TRBJ2-2, with TRBD1 matching over 8 bases. CDR3 length: 16 residues. The germline V gene encodes CDR1 SGHAT and CDR2 FQNNGV. V shed 2 bases, J shed 7 bases, and the junction held 9 bases outside the gene matches. In DNA, the CDR3 is TGTGCCAGCAGCTTAAGACCCCAGGGGGCTGGCGGGGAGCTGTTTTTT. This gives the protein CASSLRPQGAGGELFF. Full variable domain (missing parts from reference TRBV11-2 and TRBJ2-2): EAGVAQSPRYKIIEKRQSVAFWCNPISGHATLYWYQQILGQGPKLLIQFQNNGVVDDSQLPKDRFSAERLKGVDSTLKIQPAKLEDSAVYLCASSLRPQGAGGELFFGEGSRLTVL.

This clonotype was detected ten times or more. The rearrangement uses TRBV20-1 and TRBJ1-2, with no clear D. CDR1 and CDR2 from the germline V gene are DFQATT and SNEGSKA (reference sequence). Trimming shortened V by 3 bases and J by 5 bases, and 4 bases separated the two germline ends. The CDR3 length is 10 residues. CDR3 bases: TGCAGTGCTAGCGGTTATGGCTACACCTTC. Its translation is CSASGYGYTF.